The 26 T cell receptor beta chains listed next were all sequenced from one sample in a study of T cell responses to AZD1222 COVID-19 vaccine. This table comes from immunoSEQ multiplex PCR, and its TCRdb copy is limited to in-frame clones, with some not included. The table records approximately 80,000 clones, more than 75% of them present only once. The specimen was peripheral blood, collected on day 0 of AZD1222 vaccination. The origin of the receptors is an adult in good health.

CDR3 bases: TGCGCCAGCAGCCTCGGACAGGGGAATTCACCCCTCCACTTT. It translates to CASSLGQGNSPLHF. The V and J genes are TRBV5-1 and TRBJ1-6; 9 nucleotides agree with TRBD1. The CDR3 contains 14 residues. J gave up 7 bases and V 4 bases, and 3 bases lay outside the gene matches. Germline V gene lookup returns CDR1 SGHRS and CDR2 YFSETQ. Together with reference TRBV5-1 and TRBJ1-6, the CDR3 gives the full variable domain: KAGVTQTPRYLIKTRGQQVTLSCSPISGHRSVSWYQQTPGQGLQFLFEYFSETQRNKGNFPGRFSGRQFSNSRSEMNVSTLELGDSALYLCASSLGQGNSPLHFGNGTRLTVT.

The chain couples TRBV7-6 to TRBJ2-3; TRBD1 agrees at 10 bases. V gave up 1 base and J gave up 4 bases; unmatched junction bases: 2. CDR1 is SGHVS and CDR2 is FNYEAQ in the germline V gene. The CDR3 contains 15 residues. CDR3 residues: CASSLGDRGADTQYF. Written as DNA, the CDR3 is TGTGCCAGCAGCTTAGGGGACAGGGGCGCAGATACGCAGTATTTT.

The J gene is TRBJ2-1, the V gene TRBV27, with D possibly matching TRBD1 (5 bases). Trimming removed 4 bases from V and 6 bases from J, with 10 bases in between. CDR3 length: 13 amino acids. From germline, CDR1 is MNHEY and CDR2 SMNVEV (reference sequence). CDR3 nucleotides: TGTGCCAGCAGTTCTCCGACAGTCAATGAGCAGTTCTTC. It codes for CASSSPTVNEQFF.

This clone was seen a few times. The rearrangement joins TRBV5-1 to TRBJ1-5, with D perhaps TRBD1 (5 bases). Trimming left V 0 bases short and J 7 bases short, with 8 bases between. From germline, CDR1 is SGHRS and CDR2 YFSETQ. There are 13 residues in the CDR3. The CDR3 spells CASSLGQGQPQHF. The CDR3 DNA reads TGCGCCAGCAGCTTGGGTCAGGGACAGCCCCAGCATTTT.

As for this clone: A junction boundary mismatches the germline segment, possibly from a read error. The chain joins TRBV7-6 to TRBJ2-7; TRBD1 might be the D (6 bases). The CDR3 has 12 residues. The germline gives CDR1 SGHVS, CDR2 FNYEAQ. As DNA, the CDR3 is TGTGCCAGCAGCTCCACTGGGGACATACGCTTCTTC. This translates into CASSSTGDIRFF. The whole variable domain, remainder taken from reference TRBV7-6 and TRBJ2-7, is GAGVSQSPRYKVTKRGQDVALRCDPISGHVSLYWYRQALGQGPEFLTYFNYEAQQDKSGLPNDRFSAERPEGSISTLTIQRTEQRDSAMYRCASSSTGDIRFFGPGTRLTVT.

This clone was counted once. V is TRBV5-6 and J is TRBJ2-7; D is ambiguous. The V and J ends lost 0 bases and 10 bases respectively, with 8 bases between them. Germline assignment: CDR1 SGHDT and CDR2 YYEEEE. CDR3 length: 11 amino acids. CDR3 nucleotide sequence: TGTGCCAGCAGCTTGGGAGGCGACCAGTACTTC. Its translation: CASSLGGDQYF.

As DNA, the CDR3 is TGCGCCAGCAGTCTGACAGGGCCAGAGACCCAGTACTTC. This encodes CASSLTGPETQYF. The rearrangement joins TRBV4-1 to TRBJ2-5, with 7 bases aligning to TRBD1. The CDR3 has 13 residues. The V gene end was trimmed by 6 bases and the J gene end by 4 bases; junction bases not matched to a gene: 5. Per germline, CDR1 MGHRA and CDR2 YSYEKL.

The CDR3 bases are TGTGCCAGCAGCTTAGCAGGTCTAGCTGTCACAGATACGCAGTATTTT. Translated: CASSLAGLAVTDTQYF. The chain is built from TRBV7-2 and TRBJ2-3; D perhaps matches TRBD2 (5 bases). Trimming pared 0 bases from V and 2 bases from J, leaving 12 bases between. Germline CDR1 is SGHTA and CDR2 is FQGNSA. CDR3 length equals 16 residues.

V and J are TRBV19 and TRBJ1-1; perhaps TRBD1 as D (5 bases). The CDR3 is 13 residues long. Between the trimmed V and J ends, which lost 5 bases and 4 bases, there was a span of 11 bases. Germline assignment: CDR1 LNHDA and CDR2 SQIVND (reference sequence). The chain's CDR3 is CASSAGGVTEAFF. In DNA, the CDR3 is TGTGCCAGTAGTGCCGGGGGGGTCACTGAAGCTTTCTTT.

The chain links TRBV7-8 to TRBJ2-7, with TRBD2 matching 9 bases. The V gene's germline CDR1 is SGHVS and CDR2 FQNEAQ. CDR3 length: 16 amino acids. With 5 bases clipped from V and 3 bases from J, the junction kept 11 bases outside the gene matches. This CDR3 reads CASSPTVAGADYEQYF. The CDR3 DNA sequence: TGTGCCAGCAGCCCTACAGTAGCGGGGGCGGACTACGAGCAGTACTTC.

The gene calls are TRBV3-1 (or the pseudogene TRBV3-2) and TRBJ2-7; TRBD2 matches at 12 bases. CDR3 length: 17 residues. The V gene end was trimmed by 4 bases and the J gene end by 0 bases; junction bases not matched to a gene: 7. Germline V gene lookup returns CDR1 LGHDT and CDR2 YNNKEL (reference sequence). The CDR3 protein is CASSPEGLAGSSYEQYF. The CDR3 DNA reads TGTGCCAGCAGCCCCGAAGGACTAGCGGGGAGCTCCTACGAGCAGTACTTC.

This chain links TRBV7-9 with TRBJ2-1; D is uncertain. Per the germline V gene, CDR1 is SEHNR and CDR2 is FQNEAQ (reference sequence). The CDR3 extends over 16 amino acids. V was pared by 3 bases and J by 0 bases, with 12 bases between. The CDR3 here is CASSLGTMSSYNEQFF. CDR3 nucleotides: TGTGCCAGCAGCTTGGGAACCATGAGCTCCTACAATGAGCAGTTCTTC.

The chain recombines TRBV18 with TRBJ2-3; D not certain. CDR3 length: 13 residues. Germline loops: CDR1 KGHSH, CDR2 LQKENI. Deletions cut 2 bases from V and 0 bases from J, with 3 bases between. The CDR3 DNA sequence: TGTGCCAGCTCACCAGCCAGCACAGATACGCAGTATTTT. It specifies CASSPASTDTQYF.

The chain couples TRBV10-3 to TRBJ1-3; 7 bases map to TRBD1. Germline V gives CDR1 ENHRY, CDR2 SYGVKD. The CDR3 contains 14 residues. With V trimmed by 6 bases and J by 4 bases, 6 bases remained unmatched. The CDR3 region is CAISRTGGGNTIYF. CDR3 bases: TGTGCCATCAGCCGGACAGGTGGCGGAAACACCATATATTTT.

The table lists this clone with a few counts. The chain is built from TRBV18 and TRBJ2-2, with 8 bases matching TRBD1. With V trimmed by 3 bases and J by 5 bases, 5 bases remained unmatched. The CDR3 runs to 15 residues. CDR1 is KGHSH, CDR2 LQKENI, per germline. The chain's CDR3 is CASSPRQGATGELFF. CDR3 nucleotides: TGTGCCAGCTCACCGAGGCAGGGGGCAACCGGGGAGCTGTTTTTT. Full variable domain (outside the CDR3, taken from reference TRBV18 and TRBJ2-2): NAGVMQNPRHLVRRRGQEARLRCSPMKGHSHVYWYRQLPEEGLKFMVYLQKENIIDESGMPKERFSAEFPKEGPSILRIQQVVRGDSAAYFCASSPRQGATGELFFGEGSRLTVL.

In this sample, this clone turned up a few times. The chain has TRBV5-1 and TRBJ1-4; 7 nucleotides match TRBD1. Germline V gives CDR1 SGHRS, CDR2 YFSETQ. The CDR3 contains 15 residues. The V and J ends lost 0 bases and 4 bases, in that order; junction bases with no gene match: 3. The DNA of the CDR3 is TGCGCCAGCAGCTTGGGACAGGGTGGTAATGAAAAACTGTTTTTT. It encodes CASSLGQGGNEKLFF.

This clone was seen only a few times. The V gene is TRBV7-9, the J gene TRBJ1-4; 11 bases fit TRBD1. Germline V gene sequence: CDR1 SEHNR, CDR2 FQNEAQ (reference sequence). The CDR3 is 14 residues long. The J segment lost 8 bases and the V segment lost 1 base, leaving 0 bases of the junction unmatched. For the CDR3, the DNA is TGTGCCAGCAGCTTAGGGGACAGGGGGGAAAAACTGTTTTTT. It yields the protein CASSLGDRGEKLFF.

This chain uses TRBV12-3 or TRBV12-4 with TRBJ1-5; possibly TRBD1 for D (5 bases). CDR3 size: 12 residues. V was trimmed by 8 bases and J by 1 base, leaving 6 bases between them. The CDR3 region is CASGDSNQPQHF. The CDR3 region has the DNA TGTGCCAGCGGGGACAGCAATCAGCCCCAGCATTTT.

V and J are TRBV5-4 and TRBJ2-7, with 7 bases matching TRBD2. CDR1 and CDR2 from the germline V gene are SGHNT and YYREEE (reference sequence). This CDR3 has 14 residues. V lost 5 bases, J lost 1 base, and 6 bases stayed unmatched. The CDR3 loop reads CASSFGLESYEQYF. For the CDR3, the DNA is TGTGCCAGCAGTTTCGGACTAGAATCCTACGAGCAGTACTTC.

This clone has more than one count but fewer than ten. This CDR3 reads CASSVLNGPNEQFF. Here the CDR3 DNA reads TGTGCCAGCAGTGTATTAAACGGACCCAATGAGCAGTTCTTC. V and J are TRBV2 and TRBJ2-1; D call uncertain. V was pared by 4 bases and J by 6 bases, with 13 bases between. This CDR3 is built from 14 residues. Germline V gene lookup returns CDR1 SNHLY and CDR2 FYNNEI.

V gene TRBV6-1 combines with J gene TRBJ1-4; D perhaps matches TRBD1 (5 bases). The CDR3 loop spans 14 amino acids. V was pared by 3 bases and J by 7 bases, with 12 bases between. Germline values: CDR1 MNHNS, CDR2 SASEGT. This CDR3 is CASSDMGGSEKLFF. CDR3 sequence (DNA): TGTGCCAGCAGTGATATGGGGGGGAGTGAAAAACTGTTTTTT.

The chain links TRBV6-5 to TRBJ1-2; D may be TRBD1 (6 bases). V was shortened by 2 bases and J by 6 bases, with 13 bases between the two germline ends. In germline, CDR1 is MNHEY, CDR2 SVGAGI. The CDR3 runs 14 residues. The CDR3, as DNA: TGTGCCAGCAGTTACCTACAGGGAATACATGGCTACACCTTC. It specifies CASSYLQGIHGYTF.

This chain joins TRBV10-2 and TRBJ1-5, with D hard to call. This CDR3 has 13 amino acids. Germline assignment: CDR1 WSHSY and CDR2 SAAADI. The V and J ends lost 7 bases and 3 bases respectively, with 10 bases between them. The DNA for the CDR3 is TGCGCCAGCACACCCCTAGCCAATCAGCCCCAGCATTTT. Protein product: CASTPLANQPQHF.

The rearrangement uses TRBV7-2 and TRBJ2-3; TRBD1 or TRBD2 may be the D gene (5 bases each). This CDR3 has 15 amino acids. The germline V gene has CDR1 SGHTA and CDR2 FQGNSA. V lost 5 bases, J lost 3 bases, and 15 bases lay in between. DNA of the CDR3: TGTGCCAGCAGCCGTCGAGTTGGGGGTACAGATACGCAGTATTTT. This encodes CASSRRVGGTDTQYF. Full variable domain (rest looked up from reference TRBV7-2 and TRBJ2-3): GAGVSQSPSNKVTEKGKDVELRCDPISGHTALYWYRQSLGQGLEFLIYFQGNSAPDKSGLPSDRFSAERTGGSVSTLTIQRTQQEDSAVYLCASSRRVGGTDTQYFGPGTRLTVL.

The chain couples TRBV2 to TRBJ2-5, with D possibly TRBD2 on 7 matching bases. V lost 9 bases and J lost 4, with 12 bases in between. CDR3 length: 12 amino acids. Germline CDR1 SNHLY, CDR2 FYNNEI. The CDR3 coding sequence is TGTGCCAGTCGGAGGGGGGGAGAGACCCAGTACTTC. Translation: CASRRGGETQYF.

This clone appeared a single time. This chain links TRBV19 with TRBJ2-7; 8 bases match TRBD1. Germline-derived CDR1 and CDR2 are LNHDA and SQIVND (reference sequence). V shed 3 bases and J 7 bases; nucleotides not matched to a gene: 5. The CDR3 length is 13 residues. The CDR3 DNA reads as TGTGCCAGTAGTATCGACAGGGGTTCTGAGCAGTACTTC. This translates into CASSIDRGSEQYF.